Shown below are 3 T cell receptor beta chains from a single sample sequenced in a study of shared clonotypes between healthy human individuals. Sequenced by immunoSEQ multiplex PCR; TCRdb stores in-frame clones only, minus some. The data contain 2.3 million or so clones, approximately 93% of them seen just once; the ten biggest clones take up 0.35% to 0.5%. Sequenced sample: naive CD4+ T cells from PBMCs. Sample subset: CD45RA+ positively selected. These receptors were collected from a man between 18 and 35 years old in good health. Some clones in this sample may be carry-over from other donors' samples.

J is TRBJ1-1 and V is TRBV27, with 8 bases aligning to TRBD1. V was clipped by 7 bases and J by 0 bases; unmatched bases: 13. Per the germline V gene, CDR1 is MNHEY and CDR2 is SMNVEV (reference sequence). The CDR3 consists of 17 residues. CDR3 nucleotides: TGTGCCAGCAACATCGGACAGGGAAGAGACATGAACACTGAAGCTTTCTTT. Translation gives CASNIGQGRDMNTEAFF.

The chain is built from TRBV5-1 and TRBJ1-4; 8 bases match TRBD1. The CDR3 is 15 residues long. V trimming: 4 bases; J trimming: 4 bases; junction bases outside the gene matches: 6. Germline values: CDR1 SGHRS, CDR2 YFSETQ. The DNA for the CDR3 is TGCGCCAGCAGCCCCGGGACAGGATATAATGAAAAACTGTTTTTT. It specifies CASSPGTGYNEKLFF.

This rearrangement joins TRBV29-1 to TRBJ2-7, with 9 nucleotides matching TRBD2. Germline-derived CDR1 and CDR2 are SQVTM and ANQGSEA. CDR3 length: 16 amino acids. V dropped 7 bases and J dropped 2; count of bases not matched to a gene: 15. CDR3 DNA sequence: TGCAGCGCTGGGTTGGGGGTAGCGGGAGTCACCTACGAGCAGTACTTC. Protein product: CSAGLGVAGVTYEQYF.